The next 2 T cell receptor beta chains were all read from a single sample in a study of shared clonotypes between healthy human individuals. Libraries were prepared by immunoSEQ multiplex PCR; TCRdb keeps only in-frame clonotypes and omits some of them. The data hold about 960,000 clones, with 60% to 85% observed a single time. Sequencing was carried out using memory CD4+ T cells sorted from blood. Sample subset: CD45RA-negative fraction. These receptors were taken from a man younger than 35 in good health.

This chain joins TRBV18 and TRBJ2-2; D ambiguous. In germline, CDR1 is KGHSH, CDR2 LQKENI. Trimming removed 4 bases at V and 6 bases at J, with 15 bases between. The CDR3 covers 15 residues. This CDR3 is CASSRTKMKAGELFF. Here the CDR3 DNA reads TGTGCCAGCTCACGAACGAAAATGAAGGCCGGGGAGCTGTTTTTT. Full variable domain (outside the CDR3, taken from reference TRBV18 and TRBJ2-2): NAGVMQNPRHLVRRRGQEARLRCSPMKGHSHVYWYRQLPEEGLKFMVYLQKENIIDESGMPKERFSAEFPKEGPSILRIQQVVRGDSAAYFCASSRTKMKAGELFFGEGSRLTVL.

The DNA of the CDR3 is TGTGCCAGCAGCATTCGGACAGGGGTGAGCACTGAAGCTTTCTTT. Its protein product is CASSIRTGVSTEAFF. J is TRBJ1-1 and V is TRBV11-2; 9 positions match TRBD1. Germline V lookup: CDR1 SGHAT, CDR2 FQNNGV. The CDR3 extends over 15 amino acids. With 5 bases clipped from V and 4 bases from J, the junction kept 8 bases outside the gene matches.